This TCR beta chain was captured by sequencing in a study of blood T cell repertoires in COVID-19. Study-wide background: Samples of COVID-19 (acute and convalescent) were obtained from the United States, Italy and Spain. T cells, B-cell-depleted T cells, or PBMCs supplied cDNA or gDNA.

Authors' processing steps: Nucleated cell number was recorded as an estimate derived from reference gene primer amplification. Sequencing used immunoSEQ multiplex PCR; TCRdb keeps in-frame clones, though not all of them. The V and J calls and clone size come from that table; D and trimming were worked out from the DNA. Of some 150,000 clones in the sample, approximately 86% were seen once. Only a few counts were recorded for this clone. From germline, CDR1 is MNHNY and CDR2 SVGAGI (reference sequence). The CDR3 is 13 residues long. The J segment lost 8 bases and the V segment lost 5 bases, leaving 3 bases of the junction unmatched.

This receptor was identified in a man between 65 and 85 years old with acute or convalescent COVID-19. The chain employs TRBV6-6 and TRBJ1-4, with 9 positions matching TRBD1. Sequencing was carried out using peripheral blood. CDR3 nucleotide sequence: TGTGCCAGCAGTATAGGGACAGGGGAAAAACTGTTTTTT. This sequence encodes CASSIGTGEKLFF.